A single T cell receptor beta chain is shown here with its context. Its antigen remains unknown. This sample is drawn from a study of OX40 agonist ivuxolimab in advanced cancers. Study context: The dose-escalation cohort was just under 85% male, with a mean age of about 60 years, ranging about 23 to 79. Study results and limitations: Dose levels from 0.1 to 3.0 mg/kg saw CD4+ and CD8+ blood T cells expand clonally by week 6. Individuals who were partial responders at 0.1-3.0 mg/kg had clonal expansion that ranked among the lowest.

This CDR3 comprises 13 residues. Germline V lookup: CDR1 MNHNS, CDR2 SASEGT. The junction had 9 bases not matched to a gene; V was cut back by 5 bases and J by 12 bases. TCRdb's copy holds only in-frame clones and misses some; the assay was immunoSEQ multiplex PCR. Of nearly 90,000 clones detected, 85% to 90% appear once; the ten largest clones hold around 1.5%. The genes are TRBV6-1 and TRBJ1-2; 10 bases line up with TRBD1. The sequencing here drew on CD4+ or CD8+ T cells sorted from blood, taken in a trial of the OX40 agonist ivuxolimab. The sequence came from an adult with an advanced solid tumor such as melanoma, head and neck, liver or kidney cancer. CDR3 in DNA: TGTGCCAGCAGTAACGACAGGGGGCGCGGCAACACCTTC. Protein: CASSNDRGRGNTF.